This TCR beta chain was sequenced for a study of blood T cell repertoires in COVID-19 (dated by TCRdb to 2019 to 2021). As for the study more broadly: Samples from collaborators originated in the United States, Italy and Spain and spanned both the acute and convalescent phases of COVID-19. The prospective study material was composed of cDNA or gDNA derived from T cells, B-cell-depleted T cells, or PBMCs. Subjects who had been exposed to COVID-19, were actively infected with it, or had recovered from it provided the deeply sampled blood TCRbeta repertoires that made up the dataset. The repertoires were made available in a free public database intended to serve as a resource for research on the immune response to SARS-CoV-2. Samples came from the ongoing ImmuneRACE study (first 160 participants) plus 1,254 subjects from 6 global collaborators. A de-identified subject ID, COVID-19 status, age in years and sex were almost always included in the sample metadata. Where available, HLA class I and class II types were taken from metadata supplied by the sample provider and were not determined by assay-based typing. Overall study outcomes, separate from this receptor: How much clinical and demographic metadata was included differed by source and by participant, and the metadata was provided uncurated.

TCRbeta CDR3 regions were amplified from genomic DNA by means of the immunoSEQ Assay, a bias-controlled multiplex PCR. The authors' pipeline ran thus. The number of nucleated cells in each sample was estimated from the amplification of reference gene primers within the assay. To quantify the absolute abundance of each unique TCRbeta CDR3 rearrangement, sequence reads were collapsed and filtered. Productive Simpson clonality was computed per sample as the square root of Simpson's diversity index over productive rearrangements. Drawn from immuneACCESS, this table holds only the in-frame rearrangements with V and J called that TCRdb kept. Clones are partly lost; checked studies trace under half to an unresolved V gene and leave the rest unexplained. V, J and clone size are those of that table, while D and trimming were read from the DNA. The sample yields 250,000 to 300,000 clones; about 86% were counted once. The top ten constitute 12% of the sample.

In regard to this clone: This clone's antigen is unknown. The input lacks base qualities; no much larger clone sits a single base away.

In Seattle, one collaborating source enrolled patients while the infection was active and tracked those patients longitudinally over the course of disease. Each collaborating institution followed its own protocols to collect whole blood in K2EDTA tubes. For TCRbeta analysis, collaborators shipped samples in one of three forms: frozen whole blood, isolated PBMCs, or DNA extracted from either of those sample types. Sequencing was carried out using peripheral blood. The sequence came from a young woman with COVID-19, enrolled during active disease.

DNA sequence: TGTGCCAGCAGCCCCGTAAATGAGCAGTACTTC. It translates as CASSPVNEQYF. Recombination joined TRBV7-2 with TRBJ2-7; no confident D gene assignment can be made. Via the germline V gene, CDR1 is SGHTA and CDR2 FQGNSA. There are 11 amino acids in the CDR3, from cysteine to phenylalanine inclusive. Only the CDR3 portion is preserved as DNA: 33 bases, with reading frame beginning at the first base. V is cut by 5 bases and J by 7 bases, and the space between the germline ends is 9 bases.